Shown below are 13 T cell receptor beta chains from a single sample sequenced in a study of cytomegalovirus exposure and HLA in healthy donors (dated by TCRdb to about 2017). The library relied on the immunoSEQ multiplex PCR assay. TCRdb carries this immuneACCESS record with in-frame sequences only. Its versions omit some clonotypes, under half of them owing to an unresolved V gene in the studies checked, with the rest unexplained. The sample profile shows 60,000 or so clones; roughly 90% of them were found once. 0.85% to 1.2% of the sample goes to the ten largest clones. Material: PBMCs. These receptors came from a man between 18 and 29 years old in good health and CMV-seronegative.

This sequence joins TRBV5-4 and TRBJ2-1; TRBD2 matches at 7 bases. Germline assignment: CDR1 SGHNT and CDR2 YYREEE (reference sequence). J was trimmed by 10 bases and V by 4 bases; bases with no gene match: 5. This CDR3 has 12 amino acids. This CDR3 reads CASSTTSSEQFF. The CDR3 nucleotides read TGTGCCAGCAGCACGACTAGCTCGGAGCAGTTCTTC.

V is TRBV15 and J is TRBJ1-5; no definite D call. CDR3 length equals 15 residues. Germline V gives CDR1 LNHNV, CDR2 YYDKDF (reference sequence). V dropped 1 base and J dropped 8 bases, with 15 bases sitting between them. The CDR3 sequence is CATSRGTGVLEPQHF. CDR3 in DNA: TGTGCCACCAGCAGAGGCACCGGAGTGCTTGAGCCCCAGCATTTT.

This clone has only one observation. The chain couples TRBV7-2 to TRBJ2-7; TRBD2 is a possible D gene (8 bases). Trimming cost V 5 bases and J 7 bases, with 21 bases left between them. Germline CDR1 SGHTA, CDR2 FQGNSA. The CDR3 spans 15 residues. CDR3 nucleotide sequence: TGTGCCAGCAGCCAGGGGGGACTAGAGCGGTGGGAGCAGTACTTC. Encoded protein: CASSQGGLERWEQYF.

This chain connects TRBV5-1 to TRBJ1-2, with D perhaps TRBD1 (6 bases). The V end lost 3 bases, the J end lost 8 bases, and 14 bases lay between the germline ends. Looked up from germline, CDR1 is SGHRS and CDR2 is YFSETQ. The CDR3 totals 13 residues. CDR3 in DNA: TGCGCCAGCAGCTCTAGTTGGGGGCAAGGCTACACCTTC. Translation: CASSSSWGQGYTF.

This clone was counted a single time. DNA for the CDR3: TGTGCCATCAGTGAGTATGCACTAGCGGTAACAGATACGCAGTATTTT. Protein: CAISEYALAVTDTQYF. J is TRBJ2-3 and V is TRBV10-3; 8 bases map to TRBD2. The CDR3 is 16 amino acids. Germline V gene lookup returns CDR1 ENHRY and CDR2 SYGVKD. J lost 3 bases, V lost 1 base, and 6 bases had no gene match.

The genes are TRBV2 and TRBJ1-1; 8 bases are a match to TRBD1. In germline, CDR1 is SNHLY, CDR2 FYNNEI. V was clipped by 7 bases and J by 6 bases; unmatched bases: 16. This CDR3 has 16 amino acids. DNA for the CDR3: TGTGCCAGCAACAAAGGGGCAGGGGGCGGCTTTGCTGAAGCTTTCTTT. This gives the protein CASNKGAGGGFAEAFF. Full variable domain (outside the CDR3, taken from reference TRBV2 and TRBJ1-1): EPEVTQTPSHQVTQMGQEVILRCVPISNHLYFYWYRQILGQKVEFLVSFYNNEISEKSEIFDDQFSVERPDGSNFTLKIRSTKLEDSAMYFCASNKGAGGGFAEAFFGQGTRLTVV.

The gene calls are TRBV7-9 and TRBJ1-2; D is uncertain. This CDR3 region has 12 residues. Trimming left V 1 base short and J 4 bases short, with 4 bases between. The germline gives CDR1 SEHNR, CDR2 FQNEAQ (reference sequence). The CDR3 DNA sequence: TGTGCCAGCAGCTTAGAGCTCTATGGCTACACCTTC. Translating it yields CASSLELYGYTF.

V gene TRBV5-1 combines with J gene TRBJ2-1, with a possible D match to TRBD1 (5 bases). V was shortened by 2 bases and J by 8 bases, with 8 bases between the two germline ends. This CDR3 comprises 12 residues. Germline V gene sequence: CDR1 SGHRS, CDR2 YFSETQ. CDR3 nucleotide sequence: TGCGCCAGCAGCTTAAGGGGTGATGAGCAGTTCTTC. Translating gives CASSLRGDEQFF.

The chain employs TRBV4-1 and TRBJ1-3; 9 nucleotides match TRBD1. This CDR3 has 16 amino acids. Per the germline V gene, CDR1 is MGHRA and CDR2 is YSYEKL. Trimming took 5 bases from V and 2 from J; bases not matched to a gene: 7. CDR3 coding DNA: TGCGCCAGCAGCTCTTCAACAGGGGGCACTGGAAACACCATATATTTT. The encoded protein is CASSSSTGGTGNTIYF.

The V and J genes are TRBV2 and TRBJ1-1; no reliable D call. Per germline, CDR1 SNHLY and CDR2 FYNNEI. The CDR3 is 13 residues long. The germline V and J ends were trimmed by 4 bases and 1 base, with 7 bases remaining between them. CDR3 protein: CASSGQKNTEAFF. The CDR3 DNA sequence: TGTGCCAGCAGTGGACAAAAGAACACTGAAGCTTTCTTT. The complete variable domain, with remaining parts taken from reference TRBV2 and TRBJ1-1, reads EPEVTQTPSHQVTQMGQEVILRCVPISNHLYFYWYRQILGQKVEFLVSFYNNEISEKSEIFDDQFSVERPDGSNFTLKIRSTKLEDSAMYFCASSGQKNTEAFFGQGTRLTVV.

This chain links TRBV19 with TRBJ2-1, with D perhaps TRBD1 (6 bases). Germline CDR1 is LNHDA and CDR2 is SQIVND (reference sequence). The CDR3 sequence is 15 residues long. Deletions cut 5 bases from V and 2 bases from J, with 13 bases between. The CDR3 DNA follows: TGTGCCAGTAGTGGGGGACACCCAGCCTACAATGAGCAGTTCTTC. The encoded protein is CASSGGHPAYNEQFF.

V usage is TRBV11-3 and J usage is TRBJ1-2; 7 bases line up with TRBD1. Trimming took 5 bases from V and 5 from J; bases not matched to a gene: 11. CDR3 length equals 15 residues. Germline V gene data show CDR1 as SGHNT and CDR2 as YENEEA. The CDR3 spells CASSPDRDDPYGYTF. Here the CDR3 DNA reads TGTGCCAGCAGCCCAGACAGGGACGATCCGTATGGCTACACCTTC.

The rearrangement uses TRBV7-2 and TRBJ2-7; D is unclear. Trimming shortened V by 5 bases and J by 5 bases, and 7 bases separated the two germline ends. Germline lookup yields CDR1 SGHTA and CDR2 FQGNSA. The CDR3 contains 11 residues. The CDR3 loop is CASSAENEQYF. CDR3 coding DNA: TGTGCCAGCAGCGCGGAGAACGAGCAGTACTTC.